This T cell receptor (beta chain) was obtained from a study of shared clonotypes between healthy human individuals. Background on the study: Per-donor plates numbered three CD4 naive, three CD4 memory, two CD8 naive and one CD8 memory.

Regarding the study as a whole: Limitation of the genetic and exposure-history diversity represented came from the few donors. Between several donors, naive CD4 clonotypes were shared at a level of about 5%.

Repertoires were generated with immunoSEQ multiplex PCR, while TCRdb's copy carries only in-frame clones and drops some. This table has about 2.3 million clones, roughly 93% appearing once. This clone has a handful of counts. What it binds is not known. V was trimmed by 0 bases and J by 4 bases, leaving 6 bases between them. The CDR3 extends over 13 amino acids. Per the germline V gene, CDR1 is MNHEY and CDR2 is SVGAGI. Healthy HIV-negative adults without recent acute infections or vaccinations served as donors. The gene calls are TRBV6-5 and TRBJ1-1; D is unresolved. This sequence originates from a man between 18 and 29 years old in good health. Some clones in this sample may be carry-over from other donors' samples. What was sequenced was naive CD4+ T cells from PBMCs. The subset denotes: CD45RA+ positively selected. The chain's CDR3 is CASSYSPGTEAFF. CDR3 sequence (DNA): TGTGCCAGCAGTTACTCGCCAGGCACTGAAGCTTTCTTT.